Sequencing of this T cell receptor (beta chain) was carried out in a study of T cell responses to AZD1222 COVID-19 vaccine. The repertoire was sequenced with immunoSEQ multiplex PCR; TCRdb's copy has only in-frame clones and lacks some. The table shows 100,000 or so clones, with 70% to 90% occurring only once. Germline V gives CDR1 SGHTA, CDR2 FQGNSA. The CDR3 runs to 15 residues. The junction had 2 bases not matched to a gene; V was cut back by 1 base and J by 2 bases. The rearrangement uses TRBV7-2 and TRBJ1-2; 9 bases match TRBD1. The TCR originated in an adult in good health. The material was peripheral blood, obtained on day 0 of AZD1222 vaccination. The CDR3 is CASSLDGTGNYGYTF. CDR3 DNA sequence: TGTGCCAGCAGCTTAGACGGGACAGGGAACTATGGCTACACCTTC.